The sequence of this TCR beta chain was determined in a study of cytomegalovirus exposure and HLA in healthy donors. Study context: A previous analysis identified 117 million unique TCR beta sequences derived from around 200 million T cells.

Primers included in the PCR were 60 Vbeta and 13 Jbeta primers. The repertoire was sequenced with immunoSEQ multiplex PCR; TCRdb's copy has only in-frame clones and lacks some. The data contain 150,000 to 200,000 clones, approximately 80% of them singletons. Germline CDR1 and CDR2: SEHNR and FQNEAQ (reference sequence). The CDR3 spans 16 residues. Study-wide points: In a later analysis, an Asian-associated ancestry cluster reportedly showed fewer N-insertions than the approximately 700-donor mean. Previously analyzed data showed that most TCR beta V segments were productive at a frequency of about 87% or about 30%.

Worth noting for this clone: Its antigen is not identified. Relative to the germline gene, one junction end is altered; a read error may explain this.

The chain joins TRBV7-9 to TRBJ2-2; 7 positions match TRBD2. The sequence came from a woman younger than 35 in good health and CMV-seronegative. Material for sequencing was PBMCs. The CDR3: CSSSSVGGRDTGELFF. CDR3 sequence (DNA): TGTTCCAGCAGCTCAGTGGGAGGGCGAGACACCGGGGAGCTGTTTTTT.